This TCR beta chain was sequenced for a study of blood T cell repertoires in COVID-19. Study as a whole: Donors in the United States, Italy and Spain gave samples during acute or convalescent COVID-19.

Original data processing: Quantification of nucleated cells was approximated via reference gene primer amplification. Assay: immunoSEQ multiplex PCR; the TCRdb copy retains only in-frame clones and omits some. The DNA was the basis for D and trimming; V, J and clone size are from that table. The sample contains 150,000 to 200,000 clones, less than 85% of which appear only once. The CDR3 runs 15 residues. V was pared by 6 bases and J by 5 bases, with 12 bases of the junction left unmatched. CDR1 is SEHNR and CDR2 is FQNEAQ in the germline V gene (reference sequence). In Seattle, patients joined the study during active infection and were tracked longitudinally.

V is TRBV7-9 and J is TRBJ2-7, with 8 bases that match TRBD1. The specimen sequenced was peripheral blood. The sequence was collected from a middle-aged woman with COVID-19, enrolled during active disease. CDR3 amino acids: CASREGQGIGHEQYF. The CDR3 DNA follows: TGTGCCAGCAGAGAAGGACAGGGCATAGGACACGAGCAGTACTTC.